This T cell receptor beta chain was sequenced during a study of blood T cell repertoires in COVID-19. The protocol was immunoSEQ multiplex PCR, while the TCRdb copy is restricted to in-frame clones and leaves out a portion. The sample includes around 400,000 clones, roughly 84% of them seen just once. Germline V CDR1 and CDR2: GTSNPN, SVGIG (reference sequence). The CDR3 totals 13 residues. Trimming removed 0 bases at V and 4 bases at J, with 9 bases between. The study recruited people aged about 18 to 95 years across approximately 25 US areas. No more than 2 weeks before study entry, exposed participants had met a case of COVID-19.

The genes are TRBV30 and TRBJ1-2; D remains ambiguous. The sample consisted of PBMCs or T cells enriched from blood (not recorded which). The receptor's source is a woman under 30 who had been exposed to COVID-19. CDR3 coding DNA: TGTGCCTGGAGTGTAACGCGGGCCTATGGCTACACCTTC. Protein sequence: CAWSVTRAYGYTF.